The T cell receptor (beta chain) described here comes from a study of shared clonotypes between healthy human individuals. Study-wide points: Sorted-subset sequencing was shown by rarefaction to be incomplete despite large depth. The naive CD4 repertoires of a handful of donors were compared, and around 5% of clonotypes were shared.

The ends lost 5 bases at V and 6 bases at J; junction bases unmatched: 8. This CDR3 is built from 14 residues. Germline CDR1 SQVTM, CDR2 ANQGSEA. Profiled with immunoSEQ multiplex PCR; TCRdb holds only in-frame clones, not every one. The sample records around 1 million clones, more than 75% being singletons. On this clone: Its antigen remains unknown.

Sequenced: memory CD4+ T cells sorted from blood. Noted subset: CD45RA-negative fraction. The rearrangement joins TRBV29-1 to TRBJ1-5; TRBD1 aligns across 9 bases. This receptor was identified in a man aged 18 to 30 in good health. CDR3 nucleotides: TGCAGCGTTACGTGGGGGACAGGGTTTCAGCCCCAGCATTTT. Translating gives CSVTWGTGFQPQHF. Drawing the rest from reference TRBV29-1 and TRBJ1-5, the complete variable domain is SAVISQKPSRDICQRGTSLTIQCQVDSQVTMMFWYRQQPGQSLTLIATANQGSEATYESGFVIDKFPISRPNLTFSTLTVSNMSPEDSSIYLCSVTWGTGFQPQHFGDGTRLSIL.